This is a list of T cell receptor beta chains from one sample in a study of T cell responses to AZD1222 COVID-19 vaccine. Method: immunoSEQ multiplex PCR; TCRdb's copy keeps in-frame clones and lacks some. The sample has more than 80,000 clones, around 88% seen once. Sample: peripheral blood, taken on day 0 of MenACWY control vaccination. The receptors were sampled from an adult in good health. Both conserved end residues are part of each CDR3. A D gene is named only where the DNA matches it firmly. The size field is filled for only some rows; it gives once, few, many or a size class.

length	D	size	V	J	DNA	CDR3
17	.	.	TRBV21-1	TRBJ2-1	TGTGCCAGCAGCGAAGGTCGGACTAGCGGGGACTTTAATGAGCAGTTCTTC	CASSEGRTSGDFNEQFF
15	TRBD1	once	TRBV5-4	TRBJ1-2	TGTGCCAGCAGCCCACCCCTAGACAGGGACTATGGCTACACCTTC	CASSPPLDRDYGYTF
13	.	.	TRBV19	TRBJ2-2	TGTGCCAGTAGTCGGTGGGGGACCGGGGAGCTGTTTTTT	CASSRWGTGELFF
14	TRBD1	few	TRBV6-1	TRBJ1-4	TGTGCCAGCAGTGAGCCGGGACAGCCTGAAAAACTGTTTTTT	CASSEPGQPEKLFF
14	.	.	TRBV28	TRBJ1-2	TGTGCCAGCAGTCCCCAGGTCTGGCCCTATGGCTACACCTTC	CASSPQVWPYGYTF
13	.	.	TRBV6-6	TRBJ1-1	TGTGCCAGCAGTATCCAGGGGAACACTGAAGCTTTCTTT	CASSIQGNTEAFF
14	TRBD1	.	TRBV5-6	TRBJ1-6	TGTGCCAGCAGCTGGGGACAGGGTTATTCACCCCTCCACTTT	CASSWGQGYSPLHF
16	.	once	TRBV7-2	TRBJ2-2	TGTGCCAGCAGCAAAAAACGGTCTACTTCCCCCGGGGAGCTGTTTTTT	CASSKKRSTSPGELFF
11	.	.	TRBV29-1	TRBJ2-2	TGCAGCGTTGAGGGCGGCGGGGAGCTGTTTTTT	CSVEGGGELFF
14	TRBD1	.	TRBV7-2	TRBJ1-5	TGTGCCAGCAGCTTAATGGGACAGAACCAGCCCCAGCATTTT	CASSLMGQNQPQHF
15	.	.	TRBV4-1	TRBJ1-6	TGCGCCAGCAGCCAGGAGGGTCGCTATAATTCACCCCTCCACTTT	CASSQEGRYNSPLHF